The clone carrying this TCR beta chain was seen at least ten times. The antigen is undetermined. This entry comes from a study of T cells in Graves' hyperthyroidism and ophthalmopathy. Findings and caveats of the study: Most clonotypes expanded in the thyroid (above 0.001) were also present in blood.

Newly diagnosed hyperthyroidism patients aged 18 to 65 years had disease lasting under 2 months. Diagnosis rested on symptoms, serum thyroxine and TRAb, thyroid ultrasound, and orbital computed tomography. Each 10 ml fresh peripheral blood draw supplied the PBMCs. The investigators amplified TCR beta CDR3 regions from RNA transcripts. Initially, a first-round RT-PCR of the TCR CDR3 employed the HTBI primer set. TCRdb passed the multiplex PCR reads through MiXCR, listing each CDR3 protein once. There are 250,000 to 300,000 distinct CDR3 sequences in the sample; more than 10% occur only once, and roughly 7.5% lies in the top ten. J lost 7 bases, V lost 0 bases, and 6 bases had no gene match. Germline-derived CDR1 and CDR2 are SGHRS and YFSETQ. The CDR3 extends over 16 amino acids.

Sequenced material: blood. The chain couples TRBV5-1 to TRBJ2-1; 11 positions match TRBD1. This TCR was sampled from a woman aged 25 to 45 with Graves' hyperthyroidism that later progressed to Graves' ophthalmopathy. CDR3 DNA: TGCGCCAGCAGCTTGGTCTGGACAGGGGGCAGAAATGAGCAGTTCTTC. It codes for CASSLVWTGGRNEQFF.